The 32 T cell receptor beta chains presented below share a single source sample, sequenced in a study of graft-versus-host responses after intestinal transplantation. TCRdb's table, derived via immunoSEQ multiplex PCR, lists solely in-frame clones and lacks some. The sample includes thousands of clones, over 75% of them seen just once. The starting material, graft tissue, was processed to release intraepithelial and lamina propria lymphocytes. The specimen comprised ileum tissue, sampled 156 days after intestinal transplant. These receptors came from a human patient who received an intestinal transplant, so some T cells may come from the graft donor.

The CDR3 loop reads CASSAGTSPRTQYF. In DNA form, the CDR3 reads TGTGCCAGCAGCGCCGGGACATCGCCCAGGACCCAGTACTTC. The chain couples TRBV11-3 to TRBJ2-5; tentative D call: TRBD1 (6 bases). The V gene lost 5 bases and the J gene lost 7 bases, with 17 bases spanning the gap. The CDR3 is made up of 14 amino acids. CDR1 and CDR2 from the germline V gene are SGHNT and YENEEA.

For the CDR3, the DNA is TGTGCCTGGAGTTCAACAGGAGATACGCAGTATTTT. It encodes CAWSSTGDTQYF. The V call is TRBV30, the J call TRBJ2-3, with a weak D call TRBD1 (5 bases). This CDR3 is built from 12 residues. Looked up from germline, CDR1 is GTSNPN and CDR2 is SVGIG (reference sequence). V was clipped by 2 bases and J by 5 bases, with 8 bases between them.

V is TRBV6-1 and J is TRBJ2-7; possibly TRBD1 or TRBD2 for D (5 bases each). The germline V gene has CDR1 MNHNS and CDR2 SASEGT. V lost 4 bases and J 8 bases, leaving 9 bases between the germline ends. The length of the CDR3 is 11 residues. The CDR3 region has the DNA TGTGCCAGCAGTGTGATGGGACAGCAGTACTTC. It encodes CASSVMGQQYF.

The V and J genes are TRBV9 and TRBJ2-5; D unclear. Germline CDR1 reads SGDLS; CDR2 reads YYNGEE. V lost 1 base, J lost 5 bases, and 9 bases lay in between. This CDR3 spans 13 amino acids. This CDR3 is CASSVISSETQYF. CDR3 nucleotides: TGTGCCAGCAGCGTAATTTCGTCGGAGACCCAGTACTTC.

The chain carries TRBV11-2 and TRBJ2-7; D perhaps matches TRBD2 (5 bases). CDR1 SGHAT and CDR2 FQNNGV come from the germline V gene. V lost 2 bases, J lost 1 base, and 18 bases lay in between. This CDR3 contains 17 residues. The CDR3 region is CASSLYHLVTSSYEQYF. CDR3 coding DNA: TGTGCCAGCAGCTTATACCACCTCGTCACTAGTTCCTACGAGCAGTACTTC. Full variable domain (outside the CDR3, taken from reference TRBV11-2 and TRBJ2-7): EAGVAQSPRYKIIEKRQSVAFWCNPISGHATLYWYQQILGQGPKLLIQFQNNGVVDDSQLPKDRFSAERLKGVDSTLKIQPAKLEDSAVYLCASSLYHLVTSSYEQYFGPGTRLTVT.

This rearrangement joins TRBV18 to TRBJ2-5, with D unresolved. Looked up from germline, CDR1 is KGHSH and CDR2 is LQKENI. This CDR3 contains 13 residues. Trimming took off 5 bases at V and 1 base at J, with 8 bases between the two ends. For the CDR3, the DNA is TGTGCCAGCTCATCAACAACCCAAGAGACCCAGTACTTC. Protein sequence: CASSSTTQETQYF.

This chain links TRBV18 with TRBJ2-5; D is undetermined. The CDR3 has 14 amino acids. Deletions cut 6 bases from V and 1 base from J, with 12 bases between. The germline CDR1 and CDR2 sequences are KGHSH and LQKENI. Here the CDR3 reads CASSPAVLQETQYF. CDR3 coding DNA: TGTGCCAGCTCCCCCGCGGTCCTCCAAGAGACCCAGTACTTC.

V and J are TRBV28 and TRBJ1-2; possible D gene TRBD1, 6 bases. CDR1 and CDR2 (germline): MDHEN, SYDVKM. This CDR3 is 13 amino acids long. V was cut by 10 bases and J by 3 bases, with 15 bases left in between. CDR3 region: CATRGWGDYGYTF. In DNA form, the CDR3 reads TGTGCCACCAGGGGATGGGGGGACTATGGCTACACCTTC.

This chain links TRBV5-1 with TRBJ2-1; no clear D. This CDR3 comprises 15 residues. Trimming took off 0 bases at V and 0 bases at J, with 7 bases between the two ends. Germline lookup yields CDR1 SGHRS and CDR2 YFSETQ. CDR3 sequence (DNA): TGCGCCAGCAGCTTGGCTATCCACTCCTACAATGAGCAGTTCTTC. Translation: CASSLAIHSYNEQFF.

The chain has TRBV5-5 and TRBJ1-4, with D tentatively TRBD1 (5 bases). V was pared by 3 bases and J by 6 bases, with 9 bases between. The CDR3 is 13 residues long. CDR1 SGHKS and CDR2 YYEKEE come from the germline V gene (reference sequence). For the CDR3, the DNA is TGTGCCAGCAGCTCCGGACAATATGAAAAACTGTTTTTT. Its translation: CASSSGQYEKLFF.

CDR3 DNA sequence: TGTGCCAGCGCCTCCATTACACCTTATGGCTACACCTTC. This codes for CASASITPYGYTF. The rearrangement uses TRBV7-9 and TRBJ1-2, with D uncertain. V dropped 8 bases and J dropped 5 bases, with 15 bases sitting between them. Per the germline V gene, CDR1 is SEHNR and CDR2 is FQNEAQ (reference sequence). The CDR3 is made up of 13 amino acids.

The genes are TRBV5-6 and TRBJ2-1; 8 bases agree with TRBD1. CDR3 size: 16 residues. Germline V gene sequence: CDR1 SGHDT, CDR2 YYEEEE. Germline trimming cut 4 bases from V and 7 bases from J; bases unmatched to any gene: 13. The CDR3, as DNA: TGTGCCAGCAGCCTGCCCAGGGGGCAAAGAGGTAATGAGCAGTTCTTC. Translating gives CASSLPRGQRGNEQFF.

The chain carries TRBV6-6 and TRBJ2-5; 7 bases fit TRBD1. V shed 4 bases and J 1 base; nucleotides not matched to a gene: 9. The germline CDR1 and CDR2 sequences are MNHNY and SVGAGI (reference sequence). CDR3 length: 16 residues. CDR3 nucleotide sequence: TGTGCCAGCAGTTTATCCGGGACAGTCTTCCAAGAGACCCAGTACTTC. Protein: CASSLSGTVFQETQYF.

This clone was observed a handful of times. V and J are TRBV7-4 and TRBJ1-2, with 8 bases matching TRBD1. V was clipped by 1 base and J by 1 base; unmatched bases: 8. Germline V lookup: CDR1 SGHVT, CDR2 SQSDAQ. This CDR3 is built from 17 residues. The CDR3 DNA sequence: TGTGCCAGCAGCTTAGTAGGGTCGGGACAGGTTAACTATGGCTACACCTTC. This encodes CASSLVGSGQVNYGYTF.

This rearrangement joins TRBV30 to TRBJ1-2; D not resolved. CDR1 GTSNPN and CDR2 SVGIG come from the germline V gene (reference sequence). Trimming took 0 bases from V and 8 from J, leaving 10 bases between them. The CDR3 has 12 residues. CDR3 amino acids: CAWSVRVGGYTF. CDR3 DNA sequence: TGTGCCTGGAGTGTACGGGTGGGGGGCTACACCTTC.

The genes are TRBV5-4 and TRBJ2-2; D might be TRBD2 (6 bases). V lost 2 bases to trimming and J lost 6 bases, with 14 bases between them. Germline lookup yields CDR1 SGHNT and CDR2 YYREEE (reference sequence). This CDR3 region has 15 residues. In nucleotides, the CDR3 is TGTGCCAGCAGCTTTGCGCGGGGCGGATCCGGGGAGCTGTTTTTT. Its protein product is CASSFARGGSGELFF.

The chain combines TRBV28 with TRBJ1-2; the match to TRBD1 covers 9 bases. The CDR3 extends over 14 amino acids. The germline V gene encodes CDR1 MDHEN and CDR2 SYDVKM. Unmatched junction bases numbered 8, after V lost 8 bases and J lost 4 bases. CDR3 amino acids: CASQTTGGTYGYTF. CDR3 bases: TGTGCCAGCCAGACAACAGGGGGCACCTATGGCTACACCTTC.

The V and J genes are TRBV15 and TRBJ2-2, with 10 bases identical to TRBD2. V shed 1 base and J 3 bases; nucleotides not matched to a gene: 11. The CDR3 contains 19 residues. Germline CDR1 reads LNHNV; CDR2 reads YYDKDF (reference sequence). CDR3 in DNA: TGTGCCACCAGCAGAGCGGGGCTAGCGGGAGATGGGCACACCGGGGAGCTGTTTTTT. It encodes CATSRAGLAGDGHTGELFF.

This chain links TRBV7-2 with TRBJ1-2, with TRBD1 matching over 10 bases. After removal of 6 bases from V and 2 bases from J, the junction contained 3 bases not matched to a gene. The CDR3 is 14 amino acids. Germline V gene data show CDR1 as SGHTA and CDR2 as FQGNSA. CDR3 in DNA: TGTGCCAGCAGGCGACAGGGGGCCAACTATGGCTACACCTTC. Translation gives CASRRQGANYGYTF. Variable domain in full (rest from reference TRBV7-2 and TRBJ1-2): GAGVSQSPSNKVTEKGKDVELRCDPISGHTALYWYRQSLGQGLEFLIYFQGNSAPDKSGLPSDRFSAERTGGSVSTLTIQRTQQEDSAVYLCASRRQGANYGYTFGSGTRLTVV.

The rearrangement links TRBV2 to TRBJ2-6; 8 bases are a match to TRBD1. This CDR3 comprises 16 residues. J was trimmed by 0 bases and V by 11 bases; bases with no gene match: 9. Germline V lookup: CDR1 SNHLY, CDR2 FYNNEI. CDR3 DNA: TGTGCCGGGACCGGGACAGGCAGCTCTGGGGCCAACGTCCTGACTTTC. Amino acids: CAGTGTGSSGANVLTF.

This chain connects TRBV18 to TRBJ2-3; 9 bases are shared with TRBD2. The V gene end was trimmed by 5 bases and the J gene end by 2 bases; junction bases not matched to a gene: 8. In germline, CDR1 is KGHSH, CDR2 LQKENI. The CDR3 covers 16 residues. The CDR3 DNA reads as TGTGCCAGCTCAACCAGAGCGGGGGGCCTCACAGATACGCAGTATTTT. Translating it yields CASSTRAGGLTDTQYF.

The chain links TRBV27 to TRBJ2-7, with no clear D. CDR3 length equals 14 residues. The germline V gene encodes CDR1 MNHEY and CDR2 SMNVEV (reference sequence). With 3 bases removed from V and 6 bases from J, the gap between germline ends came to 15 bases. The DNA of the CDR3 is TGTGCCAGCAGTTTTGCTGGGTCCCCTTTCGAGCAGTACTTC. This gives the protein CASSFAGSPFEQYF.

The chain has TRBV5-1 and TRBJ1-1; TRBD1 agrees at 9 bases. This CDR3 is 14 amino acids long. Germline lookup yields CDR1 SGHRS and CDR2 YFSETQ. V lost 4 bases, J lost 5 bases, and 6 bases stayed unmatched. The CDR3 loop is CASSAGQGGTEAFF. The CDR3 region has the DNA TGCGCCAGCAGCGCGGGACAGGGAGGGACTGAAGCTTTCTTT.

The chain combines TRBV4-3 with TRBJ1-2; 7 positions match TRBD1. The CDR3 consists of 14 residues. The trim removed 0 bases at V and 8 bases at J, leaving 6 bases unmatched. Germline loops: CDR1 LGHNA, CDR2 YSLEER. CDR3 in amino acids: CASSQERGGRGYTF. The CDR3 DNA sequence: TGCGCCAGCAGCCAAGAGAGAGGGGGCCGGGGCTACACCTTC.

The rearrangement uses TRBV5-1 and TRBJ2-7; 7 bases line up with TRBD1. CDR1 and CDR2 (germline): SGHRS, YFSETQ. This CDR3 has 13 amino acids. V was pared by 4 bases and J by 1 base, with 2 bases of the junction left unmatched. In DNA, the CDR3 is TGCGCCAGCAGCCAGGGACAGTCCTACGAGCAGTACTTC. Residues: CASSQGQSYEQYF.

In nucleotides, the CDR3 is TGTGCCAGCAGTTACACCCAGGGGCATGAAAAACTGTTTTTT. Protein: CASSYTQGHEKLFF. The chain couples TRBV6-5 to TRBJ1-4; possible D gene TRBD1, 6 bases. The CDR3 extends over 14 amino acids. The germline V gene encodes CDR1 MNHEY and CDR2 SVGAGI. Trimming took 2 bases from V and 6 from J, leaving 10 bases between them.

This clone was seen just once. As DNA, the CDR3 is TGTGCCAGCAGCGGGGCGTATAACTCCTACAATGAGCAGTTCTTC. This gives the protein CASSGAYNSYNEQFF. The rearrangement joins TRBV5-6 to TRBJ2-1, with a possible D match to TRBD1 (5 bases). The CDR3 consists of 15 residues. Trimming removed 4 bases from V and 0 bases from J, with 11 bases in between. Germline V gene sequence: CDR1 SGHDT, CDR2 YYEEEE.

The J gene is TRBJ1-1, the V gene TRBV30; D is unresolved. CDR3 size: 13 residues. V lost 0 bases to trimming and J lost 3 bases, with 8 bases between them. Looked up from germline, CDR1 is GTSNPN and CDR2 is SVGIG (reference sequence). In DNA, the CDR3 is TGTGCCTGGAGTGTAGGCTGGGACACTGAAGCTTTCTTT. Protein: CAWSVGWDTEAFF.

The J gene is TRBJ2-7, the V gene TRBV30, with no clear D. Germline V gene lookup returns CDR1 GTSNPN and CDR2 SVGIG (reference sequence). The germline V and J ends were trimmed by 3 bases and 5 bases, with 17 bases remaining between them. The length of the CDR3 is 14 residues. CDR3 DNA sequence: TGTGCCTGGAGGGCCCCCCAAGAAAGAAACGAGCAGTACTTC. Its translation: CAWRAPQERNEQYF.

The chain employs TRBV5-1 and TRBJ1-4; 8 bases map to TRBD1. This CDR3 contains 14 residues. The ends lost 4 bases at V and 4 bases at J; junction bases unmatched: 3. Germline CDR1 SGHRS, CDR2 YFSETQ. The CDR3 DNA sequence: TGCGCCAGCAGCCCCGACAGGGGTAATGAAAAACTGTTTTTT. This gives the protein CASSPDRGNEKLFF.

This clone appeared a few times. This chain links TRBV5-4 with TRBJ1-2, with TRBD1 matching 9 bases. The germline gives CDR1 SGHNT, CDR2 YYREEE (reference sequence). The trim removed 2 bases at V and 8 bases at J, leaving 7 bases unmatched. CDR3 size: 14 residues. Here the CDR3 reads CASSLGTGSLGYTF. CDR3 in DNA: TGTGCCAGCAGCTTAGGGACAGGGTCGCTGGGCTACACCTTC.

This clone was picked up a small number of times. The chain joins TRBV5-1 to TRBJ2-1, with 11 bases lining up with TRBD2. Per the germline V gene, CDR1 is SGHRS and CDR2 is YFSETQ. There are 16 residues in the CDR3. V was pared by 6 bases and J by 2 bases, with 7 bases of the junction left unmatched. CDR3 DNA sequence: TGCGCCAGCACCACAGTAGCGGGAGGGCCCTACAATGAGCAGTTCTTC. This encodes CASTTVAGGPYNEQFF.